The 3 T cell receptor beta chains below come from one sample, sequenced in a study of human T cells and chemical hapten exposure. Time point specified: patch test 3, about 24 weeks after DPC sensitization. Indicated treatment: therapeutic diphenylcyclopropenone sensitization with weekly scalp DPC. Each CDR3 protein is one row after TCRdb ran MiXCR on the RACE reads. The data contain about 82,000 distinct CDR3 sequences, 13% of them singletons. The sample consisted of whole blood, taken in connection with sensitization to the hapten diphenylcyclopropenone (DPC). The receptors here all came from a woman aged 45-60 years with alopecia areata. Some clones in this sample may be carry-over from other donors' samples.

The CDR3, as DNA: TGTGCCAGCATTCCGGCAGGGGCCCTCTCTGGAAACACCATATATTTT. It yields the protein CASIPAGALSGNTIYF. The rearrangement uses TRBV6-6 and TRBJ1-3, with D possibly TRBD1 on 6 matching bases. Trimming took off 7 bases at V and 0 bases at J, with 16 bases between the two ends. The CDR3 has 16 residues. In germline, CDR1 is MNHNY, CDR2 SVGAGI (reference sequence).

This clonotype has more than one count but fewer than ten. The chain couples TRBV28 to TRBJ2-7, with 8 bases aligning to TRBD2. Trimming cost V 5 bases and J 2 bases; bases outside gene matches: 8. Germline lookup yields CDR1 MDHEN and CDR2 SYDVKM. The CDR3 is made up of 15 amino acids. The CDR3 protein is CASSPGTGGPYEQYF. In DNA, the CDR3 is TGTGCCAGCAGTCCTGGAACGGGAGGGCCCTACGAGCAGTACTTC. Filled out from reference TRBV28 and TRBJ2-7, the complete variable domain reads DVKVTQSSRYLVKRTGEKVFLECVQDMDHENMFWYRQDPGLGLRLIYFSYDVKMKEKGDIPEGYSVSREKKERFSLILESASTNQTSMYLCASSPGTGGPYEQYFGPGTRLTVT.

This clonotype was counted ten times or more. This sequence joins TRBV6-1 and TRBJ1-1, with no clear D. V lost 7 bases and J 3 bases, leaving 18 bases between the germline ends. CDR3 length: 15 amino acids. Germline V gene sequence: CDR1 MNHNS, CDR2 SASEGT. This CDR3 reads CASKESGSEYTEAFF. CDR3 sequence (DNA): TGTGCCAGCAAGGAGTCGGGCAGCGAGTACACTGAAGCTTTCTTT.